This paragraph covers one T cell receptor beta chain sequence. Its antigen is undetermined. This entry belongs to a study of a mutant IDH1 vaccine in newly diagnosed glioma. General observations from the study: Vaccine-induced immune responses occurred in 93.3% of patients.

TCRdb's copy holds only in-frame clones and misses some; the assay was immunoSEQ multiplex PCR. There are tens of thousands of clones in the sample; about 80% occur only once, and 6.2% lies in the top ten. This sample's time point: week 23, last vaccination. All doses held 300 ug of mutant IDH1 20-mer peptide, with topical imiquimod. The V gene's germline CDR1 is SEHNR and CDR2 FQNEAQ (reference sequence). This CDR3 has 13 residues. Trimming removed 1 base from V and 2 bases from J, with 5 bases in between. The material was PBMCs, obtained from a glioma patient whose treatment included an IDH1 peptide vaccine. V usage is TRBV7-9 and J usage is TRBJ1-1; no clear D. The sequence derives from a man between 40 and 49 years old with glioma. This CDR3 is CASSLEGNTEAFF. The DNA of the CDR3 is TGTGCCAGCAGCTTAGAGGGAAACACTGAAGCTTTCTTT.